This entry concerns a single T cell receptor beta chain. Its target is unknown. This entry comes from a study of cytomegalovirus exposure and HLA in healthy donors. Among the donors, all were healthy bone marrow donors. Trimming took 5 bases from V and 4 from J; bases not matched to a gene: 5. Germline V CDR1 and CDR2: MNHNS, SASEGT. The CDR3 totals 14 residues. Study observations and caveats: Cytomegalovirus association was listed for around 170 TCR beta chains.

PCR was performed using 60 Vbeta and 13 Jbeta primers. TCRdb's copy holds only in-frame clones and misses some; the assay was immunoSEQ multiplex PCR. In the table there are about 150,000 clones, about 68% of which are singletons. This receptor was obtained from a man aged 30 to 45 in good health and CMV-seronegative. The chain employs TRBV6-1 and TRBJ1-2, with 9 bases that match TRBD1. The specimen was PBMCs. The CDR3: CASSPGQGVYGYTF. The CDR3 DNA follows: TGTGCCAGCAGTCCGGGACAGGGAGTCTATGGCTACACCTTC.